This TCR beta chain originates from a study of response to subunit inactivated influenza vaccine. As for this clonotype: What it binds is unknown.

General study results and limits: Each seasonal flu vaccination may recruit only limited new T cells, authors suggested.

Each CDR3 protein gets one entry after TCRdb re-called the RT-PCR reads with MiXCR. The repertoire holds 530,000 or so distinct CDR3 sequences, with 12% as singletons. The specimen was PBMCs from blood, collected on the day of vaccination. The receptor was derived from a man in his fifties or sixties who received an inactivated influenza vaccine.

The CDR3 loop reads CSARPPSSGTEAFF. The DNA for the CDR3 is TGCAGTGCTAGACCCCCGAGTTCGGGCACTGAAGCTTTCTTT. The V gene is TRBV20-1, the J gene TRBJ1-1; D gene ambiguous. CDR1 and CDR2 (germline): DFQATT, SNEGSKA (reference sequence). V was cut by 2 bases and J by 4 bases, with 14 bases left in between. The CDR3 is made up of 14 amino acids.